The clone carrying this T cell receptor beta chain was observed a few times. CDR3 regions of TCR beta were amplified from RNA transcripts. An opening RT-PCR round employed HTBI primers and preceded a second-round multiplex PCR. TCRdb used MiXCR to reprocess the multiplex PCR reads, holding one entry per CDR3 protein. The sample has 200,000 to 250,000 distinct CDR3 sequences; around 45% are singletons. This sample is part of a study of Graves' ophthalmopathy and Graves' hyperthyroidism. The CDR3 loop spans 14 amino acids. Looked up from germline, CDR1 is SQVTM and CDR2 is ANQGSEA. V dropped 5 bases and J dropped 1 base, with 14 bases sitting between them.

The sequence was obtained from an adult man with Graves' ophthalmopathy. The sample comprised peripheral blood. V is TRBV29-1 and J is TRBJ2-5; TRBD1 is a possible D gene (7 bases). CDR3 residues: CSVSRGDFQETQYF. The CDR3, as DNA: TGCAGCGTTAGCAGGGGGGATTTCCAAGAGACCCAGTACTTC.